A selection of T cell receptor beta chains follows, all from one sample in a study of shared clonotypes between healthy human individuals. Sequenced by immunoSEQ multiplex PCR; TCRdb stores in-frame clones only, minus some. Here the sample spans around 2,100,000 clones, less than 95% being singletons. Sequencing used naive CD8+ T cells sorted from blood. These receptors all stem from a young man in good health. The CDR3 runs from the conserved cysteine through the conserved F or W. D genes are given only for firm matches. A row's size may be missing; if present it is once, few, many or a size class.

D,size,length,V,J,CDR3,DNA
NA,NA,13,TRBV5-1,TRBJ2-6,CASKTAGANVLTF,TGCGCCAGCAAAACGGCTGGGGCCAACGTCCTGACTTTC
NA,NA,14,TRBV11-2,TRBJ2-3,CASSSAMDTDTQYF,TGTGCCAGCAGTTCAGCGATGGACACAGATACGCAGTATTTT
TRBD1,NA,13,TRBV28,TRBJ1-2,CASSFTGDSGYTF,TGTGCCAGCAGTTTCACAGGGGATTCGGGCTACACCTTC
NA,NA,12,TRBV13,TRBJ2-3,CASSPIRDTQYF,TGTGCCAGCAGTCCGATCAGGGATACGCAGTATTTT
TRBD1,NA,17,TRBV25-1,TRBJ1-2,CASSEYGGQGGFYGYTF,TGTGCCAGCAGTGAATATGGGGGACAGGGGGGCTTTTATGGCTACACCTTC
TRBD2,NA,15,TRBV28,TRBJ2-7,CASSARGDPRDEQYF,TGTGCCAGCAGTGCCCGGGGGGACCCTCGGGACGAGCAGTACTTC
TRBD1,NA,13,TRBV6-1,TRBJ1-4,CASRGTGGEKLFF,TGTGCCAGCAGAGGGACAGGGGGTGAAAAACTGTTTTTT
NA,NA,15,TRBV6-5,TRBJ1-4,CASTLLRGGGEKLFF,TGTGCCAGCACTTTACTCCGCGGAGGGGGTGAAAAACTGTTTTTT
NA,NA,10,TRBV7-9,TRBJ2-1,CASSNNEQFF,TGTGCCAGCAGTAACAATGAGCAGTTCTTC
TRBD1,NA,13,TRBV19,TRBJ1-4,CASTRQGDEKLFF,TGTGCCAGTACCCGACAGGGAGACGAAAAACTGTTTTTT
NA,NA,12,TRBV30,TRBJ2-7,CAWSVGWYEQYF,TGTGCCTGGAGTGTCGGGTGGTACGAGCAGTACTTC
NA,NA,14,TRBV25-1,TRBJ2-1,CASSEEGGDNEQFF,TGTGCCAGCAGTGAAGAAGGCGGCGACAATGAGCAGTTCTTC
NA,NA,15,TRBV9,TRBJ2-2,CASSPYDVAAGELFF,TGTGCCAGCAGCCCGTATGATGTTGCAGCGGGGGAGCTGTTTTTT
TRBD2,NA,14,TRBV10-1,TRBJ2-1,CASSETSGNDEQFF,TGCGCCAGCAGTGAGACTAGCGGGAACGATGAGCAGTTCTTC
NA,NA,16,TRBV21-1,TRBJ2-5,CASTQPRGASWETQYF,TGTGCCAGCACCCAACCCAGGGGCGCCTCTTGGGAGACCCAGTACTTC
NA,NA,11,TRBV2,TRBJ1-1,CAILGNTEAFF,TGTGCCATCCTAGGGAACACTGAAGCTTTCTTT
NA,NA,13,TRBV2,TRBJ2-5,CASSSSAQETQYF,TGTGCCAGCAGCTCTAGCGCCCAAGAGACCCAGTACTTC
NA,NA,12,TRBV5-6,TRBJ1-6,CASSGGSGPLHF,TGTGCCAGCAGCGGGGGGTCGGGACCCCTCCACTTT
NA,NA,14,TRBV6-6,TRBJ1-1,CASMGQGGNTEAFF,TGTGCCAGCATGGGTCAAGGAGGGAACACTGAAGCTTTCTTT
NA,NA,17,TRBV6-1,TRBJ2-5,CASSEYRSQASQETQYF,TGTGCCAGCAGTGAGTACAGGTCACAGGCCTCACAAGAGACCCAGTACTTC
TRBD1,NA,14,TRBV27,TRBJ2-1,CASSPQGENNEQFF,TGTGCCAGCAGTCCCCAGGGGGAAAACAATGAGCAGTTCTTC
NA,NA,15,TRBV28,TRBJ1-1,CASSLKEQANTEAFF,TGTGCCAGCAGTTTAAAGGAACAGGCGAACACTGAAGCTTTCTTT
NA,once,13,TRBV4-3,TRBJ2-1,CASSQGGVNEQFF,TGCGCCAGCAGCCAAGGTGGAGTTAATGAGCAGTTCTTC
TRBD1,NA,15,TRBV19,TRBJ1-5,CASRTGAIGNQPQHF,TGTGCCAGTAGAACAGGGGCGATTGGCAATCAGCCCCAGCATTTT
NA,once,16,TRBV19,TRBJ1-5,CASSIVGEAGNQPQHF,TGTGCCAGTAGTATAGTAGGGGAGGCGGGCAATCAGCCCCAGCATTTT
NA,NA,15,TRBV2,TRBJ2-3,CASPGRGRVADTQYF,TGTGCCAGCCCCGGTCGGGGAAGGGTTGCAGATACGCAGTATTTT
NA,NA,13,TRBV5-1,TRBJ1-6,CASSLGNGSPLHF,TGCGCCAGCAGCTTGGGCAACGGTTCACCCCTCCACTTT
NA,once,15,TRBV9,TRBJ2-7,CASSVGSSWSYEQYF,TGTGCCAGCAGCGTAGGTAGTAGTTGGTCCTACGAGCAGTACTTC
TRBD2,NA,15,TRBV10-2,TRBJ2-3,CASEGLAATTDTQYF,TGCGCCAGCGAAGGACTAGCGGCTACCACAGATACGCAGTATTTT
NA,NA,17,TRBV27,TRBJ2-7,CASSPGTVSGPYYEQYF,TGTGCCAGCAGTCCCGGGACGGTGAGCGGGCCCTACTACGAGCAGTACTTC
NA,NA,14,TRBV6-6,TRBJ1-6,CASSYGAGNSPLHF,TGTGCCAGCAGTTACGGGGCTGGGAATTCACCCCTCCACTTT
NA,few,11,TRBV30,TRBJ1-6,CAWSEPQTLHF,TGTGCCTGGAGTGAACCACAAACCCTCCACTTT
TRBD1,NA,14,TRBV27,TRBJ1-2,CASAQGQGWYGYTF,TGTGCCAGCGCACAGGGACAGGGTTGGTATGGCTACACCTTC
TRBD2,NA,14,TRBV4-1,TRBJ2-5,CASSHEIAGETQYF,TGCGCCAGCAGCCACGAAATAGCGGGGGAGACCCAGTACTTC
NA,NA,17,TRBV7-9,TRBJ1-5,CASRPRTFTNSNQPQHF,TGTGCCAGCAGACCTAGGACCTTTACAAATAGCAATCAGCCCCAGCATTTT
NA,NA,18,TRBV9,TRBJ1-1,CASSVHGGDHYKNTEAFF,TGTGCCAGCAGCGTACACGGCGGTGATCATTACAAGAACACTGAAGCTTTCTTT
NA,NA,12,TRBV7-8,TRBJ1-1,CASSLTNTEAFF,TGTGCCAGCAGCCTGACGAACACTGAAGCTTTCTTT
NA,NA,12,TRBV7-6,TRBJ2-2,CASSPSAGELFF,TGTGCCAGCAGCCCGTCCGCCGGGGAGCTGTTTTTT
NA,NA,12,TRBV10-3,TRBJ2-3,CAISPEEVAQYF,TGTGCCATCAGCCCTGAAGAGGTAGCGCAGTATTTT
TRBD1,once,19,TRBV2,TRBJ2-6,CASSDWTGVRDSGANVLTF,TGTGCCAGCAGTGATTGGACAGGGGTGCGGGACTCTGGGGCCAACGTCCTGACTTTC
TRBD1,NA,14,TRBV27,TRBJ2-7,CASSGDRGLYEQYF,TGTGCCAGCAGCGGCGACAGGGGGCTTTACGAGCAGTACTTC
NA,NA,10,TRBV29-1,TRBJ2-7,CSVGEYEQYF,TGCAGCGTTGGAGAGTACGAGCAGTACTTC
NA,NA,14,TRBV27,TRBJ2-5,CASSSDWIQETQYF,TGTGCCAGCAGTTCGGACTGGATACAAGAGACCCAGTACTTC
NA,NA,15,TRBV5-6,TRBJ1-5,CASTLGGDSNQPQHF,TGTGCCAGCACCTTGGGGGGAGATAGCAATCAGCCCCAGCATTTT
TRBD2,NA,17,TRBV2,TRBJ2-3,CASSEAVTSGTTDTQYF,TGTGCCAGCAGTGAAGCTGTGACTAGCGGGACAACAGATACGCAGTATTTT
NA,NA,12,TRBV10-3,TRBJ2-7,CATRDGDYEQYF,TGTGCCACCCGGGACGGCGACTACGAGCAGTACTTC
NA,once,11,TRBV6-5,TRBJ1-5,CASGLNQPQHF,TGTGCCAGCGGGCTGAATCAGCCCCAGCATTTT
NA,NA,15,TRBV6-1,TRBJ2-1,CASTSGPSSYNEQFF,TGTGCCAGCACCTCCGGACCAAGCTCCTACAATGAGCAGTTCTTC
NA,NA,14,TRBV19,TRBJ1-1,CASSPQQANTEAFF,TGTGCCAGTAGTCCCCAACAGGCGAACACTGAAGCTTTCTTT
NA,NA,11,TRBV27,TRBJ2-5,CASTVGETQYF,TGTGCCAGCACCGTGGGAGAGACCCAGTACTTC
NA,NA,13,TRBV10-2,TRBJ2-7,CASSADNSYEQYF,TGCGCCAGCAGTGCCGACAACTCCTACGAGCAGTACTTC
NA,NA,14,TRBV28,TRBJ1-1,CASSLGAANTEAFF,TGTGCCAGCAGTTTAGGGGCGGCAAACACTGAAGCTTTCTTT
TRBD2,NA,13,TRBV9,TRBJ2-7,CASSAGLASEQYF,TGTGCCAGCAGCGCGGGACTAGCGAGCGAGCAGTACTTC